The T cell receptor beta chain under discussion was sequenced for a study of response to subunit inactivated influenza vaccine. TCRdb recomputed calls from the RT-PCR reads with MiXCR, one row per CDR3 protein. This sample has some 800,000 distinct CDR3 sequences, with 21% found just once. The CDR3 loop spans 15 amino acids. Trimming left V 5 bases short and J 1 base short, with 15 bases between. CDR1 and CDR2 from the germline V gene are DFQATT and SNEGSKA (reference sequence). V gene TRBV20-1 combines with J gene TRBJ2-1; D might be TRBD2 (6 bases). The source is a middle-aged man who received an inactivated influenza vaccine. Source: PBMCs from blood, taken around 5 days after vaccination. CDR3 residues: CSARPREQSYNEQFF. The CDR3 DNA reads TGCAGTGCTCGCCCGCGGGAACAATCCTACAATGAGCAGTTCTTC.